These 14 T cell receptor beta chains were all obtained from the same sample, sequenced in a study of T cell changes during pregnancy in multiple sclerosis. The data were produced by immunoSEQ multiplex PCR, yet TCRdb's version contains in-frame clones alone and is incomplete. The table lists around 56,000 clones, 90% of them singletons. This specimen consisted of peripheral blood, obtained in the first trimester of pregnancy. These receptors were taken from a female donor in good health, enrolled as a control in a pregnancy study.

This chain connects TRBV7-6 to TRBJ2-3; TRBD2 is a possible D gene (7 bases). Germline CDR1 and CDR2: SGHVS and FNYEAQ. Trimming removed 5 bases at V and 2 bases at J, with 14 bases between. The CDR3 spans 15 residues. CDR3 DNA: TGTGCCAGCAGCGGAAGGGGGGGTACCACAGATACGCAGTATTTT. Protein product: CASSGRGGTTDTQYF.

V gene TRBV28 combines with J gene TRBJ2-5; 8 nucleotides match TRBD2. This CDR3 contains 16 residues. The germline V gene encodes CDR1 MDHEN and CDR2 SYDVKM. The junction had 12 bases not matched to a gene; V was cut back by 4 bases and J by 5 bases. CDR3 sequence: CASSSSGLGLGETQYF. The CDR3 DNA sequence: TGTGCCAGCAGTTCGTCGGGACTAGGGCTGGGGGAGACCCAGTACTTC.

The J gene is TRBJ2-3, the V gene TRBV9; the match to TRBD1 covers 10 bases. V lost 3 bases, J lost 5 bases, and 12 bases stayed unmatched. The germline V gene has CDR1 SGDLS and CDR2 YYNGEE. This CDR3 has 17 residues. CDR3 protein: CASSERGDRGFKDTQYF. CDR3 in DNA: TGTGCCAGCAGCGAGAGGGGGGACAGGGGTTTCAAAGATACGCAGTATTTT.

Comments on this clone: One end of the junction does not line up with germline, which may come from a read error. This chain joins TRBV11-3 and TRBJ2-1; D is perhaps TRBD1 (6 bases). CDR1 SGHNT and CDR2 YENEEA come from the germline V gene. This CDR3 has 12 residues. CDR3 sequence reads: CASSSTGPPLLF. The DNA for the CDR3 is TGTGCCAGCAGCTCGACAGGCCCCCCCTTGCTCTTC.

The genes are TRBV28 and TRBJ2-3, with TRBD1 matching 8 bases. J was trimmed by 3 bases and V by 5 bases; bases with no gene match: 7. The CDR3 covers 15 residues. Germline-derived CDR1 and CDR2 are MDHEN and SYDVKM. The CDR3 DNA follows: TGTGCCAGCAGTCGGAAGGGACAGGCTACAGATACGCAGTATTTT. Amino acids: CASSRKGQATDTQYF. Full variable domain (remainder filled in from reference TRBV28 and TRBJ2-3): DVKVTQSSRYLVKRTGEKVFLECVQDMDHENMFWYRQDPGLGLRLIYFSYDVKMKEKGDIPEGYSVSREKKERFSLILESASTNQTSMYLCASSRKGQATDTQYFGPGTRLTVL.

This chain links TRBV28 with TRBJ1-5; 8 bases agree with TRBD1. Germline loops: CDR1 MDHEN, CDR2 SYDVKM. V gave up 5 bases and J gave up 7 bases; unmatched junction bases: 13. This CDR3 has 16 amino acids. CDR3 region: CASSPNGQGWGQPQHF. The CDR3 nucleotides read TGTGCCAGCAGTCCCAACGGACAGGGATGGGGACAGCCCCAGCATTTT.

V gene TRBV2 combines with J gene TRBJ2-3, with TRBD2 identical over 10 bases. Germline-derived CDR1 and CDR2 are SNHLY and FYNNEI. V lost 6 bases and J lost 0; bases outside the gene matches: 6. This CDR3 contains 16 residues. The CDR3 region has the DNA TGTGCCAGCAGCAGGCAGCGGGGGGGTAGCACAGATACGCAGTATTTT. It specifies CASSRQRGGSTDTQYF.

V usage is TRBV7-9 and J usage is TRBJ1-3, with D possibly TRBD1 on 5 matching bases. Trimming stripped 2 bases from V and 0 bases from J, with 5 bases between. CDR1 SEHNR and CDR2 FQNEAQ come from the germline V gene (reference sequence). The CDR3 spans 14 residues. For the CDR3, the DNA is TGTGCCAGCAGCTTAAGGGGCTCTGGAAACACCATATATTTT. This gives the protein CASSLRGSGNTIYF.

The J gene is TRBJ2-7, the V gene TRBV28; D is possibly TRBD2 (6 bases). This CDR3 region has 16 residues. V was pared by 5 bases and J by 0 bases, with 17 bases between. CDR1 is MDHEN and CDR2 is SYDVKM in the germline V gene. For the CDR3, the DNA is TGTGCCAGCAGTCTGAACGGGACTTATAGCTCCTACGAGCAGTACTTC. The encoded protein is CASSLNGTYSSYEQYF.

This chain connects TRBV18 to TRBJ1-1; D remains ambiguous. V shed 3 bases and J shed 0 bases, with 11 bases lying between them. The CDR3 consists of 15 residues. The germline CDR1 and CDR2 sequences are KGHSH and LQKENI. CDR3 in amino acids: CASSPPGPVNTEAFF. Here the CDR3 DNA reads TGTGCCAGCTCACCTCCAGGCCCGGTGAACACTGAAGCTTTCTTT.

The chain combines TRBV9 with TRBJ2-7; D may be TRBD2 (6 bases). The germline gives CDR1 SGDLS, CDR2 YYNGEE. V lost 7 bases, J lost 2 bases, and 13 bases lay in between. This CDR3 spans 13 amino acids. Here the CDR3 DNA reads TGTGCCAGCGGGCGGGGAGCAACCTACGAGCAGTACTTC. Protein product: CASGRGATYEQYF.

V gene TRBV29-1 combines with J gene TRBJ1-2; 7 positions agree with TRBD1. This CDR3 has 14 residues. Germline V gene data show CDR1 as SQVTM and CDR2 as ANQGSEA. Trimming removed 6 bases from V and 6 bases from J; junction bases left unmatched: 13. For the CDR3, the DNA is TGCAGCGTCGGTAACCGGGACAGCATCCATGGCTACACCTTC. The encoded protein is CSVGNRDSIHGYTF.

V and J are TRBV6-4 and TRBJ2-1, with 7 bases matching TRBD2. The length of the CDR3 is 16 residues. The germline V gene has CDR1 MRHNA and CDR2 SNTAGT. V lost 7 bases, J lost 14 bases, and 23 bases stayed unmatched. The CDR3 reads CASTPNERDRYGEEFF. DNA of the CDR3: TGTGCCAGCACCCCAAACGAGCGGGACCGTTACGGCGAGGAGTTCTTC.

The chain uses TRBV25-1 and TRBJ2-5; no firm D call. The CDR3 contains 13 residues. Germline CDR1 reads MGHDK; CDR2 reads SYGVNS. Between the trimmed V and J ends, which lost 4 bases and 2 bases, there was a span of 8 bases. This CDR3 reads CASSASGQETQYF. CDR3 nucleotides: TGTGCCAGCAGTGCGTCAGGTCAAGAGACCCAGTACTTC.